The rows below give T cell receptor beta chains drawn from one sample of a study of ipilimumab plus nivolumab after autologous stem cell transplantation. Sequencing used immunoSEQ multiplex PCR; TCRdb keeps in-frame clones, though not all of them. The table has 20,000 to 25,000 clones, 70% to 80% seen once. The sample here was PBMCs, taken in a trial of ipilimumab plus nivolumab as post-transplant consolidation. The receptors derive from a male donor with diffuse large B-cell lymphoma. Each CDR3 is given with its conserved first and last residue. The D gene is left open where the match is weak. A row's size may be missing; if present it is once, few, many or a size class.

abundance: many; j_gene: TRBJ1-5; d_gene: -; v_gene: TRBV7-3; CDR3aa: CASSLTFGQPQHF; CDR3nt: TGTGCCAGCAGCTTAACGTTTGGTCAGCCCCAGCATTTT
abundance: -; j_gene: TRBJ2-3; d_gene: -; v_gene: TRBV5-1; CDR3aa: CASSLGWGLNPDTQYF; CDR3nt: TGCGCCAGCAGCTTGGGCTGGGGCCTTAACCCAGATACGCAGTATTTT
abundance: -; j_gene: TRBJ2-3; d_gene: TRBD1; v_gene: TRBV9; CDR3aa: CASSTGGPDTQYF; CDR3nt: TGTGCCAGCAGCACAGGGGGGCCAGATACGCAGTATTTT
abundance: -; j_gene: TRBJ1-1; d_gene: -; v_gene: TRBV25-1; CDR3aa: CASSEYGGPEAFF; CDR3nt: TGTGCCAGCAGTGAATACGGAGGGCCCGAAGCTTTCTTT
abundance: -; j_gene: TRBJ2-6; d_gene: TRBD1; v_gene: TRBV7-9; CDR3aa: CASSLGAGTGGSGANVLTF; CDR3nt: TGTGCCAGCAGCTTAGGTGCAGGGACAGGGGGCTCTGGGGCCAACGTCCTGACTTTC
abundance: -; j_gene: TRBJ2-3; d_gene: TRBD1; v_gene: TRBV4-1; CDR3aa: CASSQPDRVWDTQYF; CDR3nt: TGCGCCAGCAGCCAACCAGACAGGGTGTGGGATACGCAGTATTTT
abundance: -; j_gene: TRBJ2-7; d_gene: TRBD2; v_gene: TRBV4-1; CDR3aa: CASSPLGLAGPQQYF; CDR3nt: TGCGCCAGCAGCCCCCTAGGACTAGCGGGGCCTCAGCAGTACTTC
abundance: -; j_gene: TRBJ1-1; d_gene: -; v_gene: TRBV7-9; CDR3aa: CASSSWSSEAFF; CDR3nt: TGTGCCAGCAGCTCCTGGAGCTCTGAAGCTTTCTTT
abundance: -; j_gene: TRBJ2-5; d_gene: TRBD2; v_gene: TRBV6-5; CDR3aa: CASSSPGLTQETQYF; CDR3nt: TGTGCCAGCAGTTCCCCGGGACTAACACAAGAGACCCAGTACTTC
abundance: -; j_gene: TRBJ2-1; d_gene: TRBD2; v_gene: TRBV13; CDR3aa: CASSPRTSGGTPNEQFF; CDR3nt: TGTGCCAGCAGCCCCCGGACTAGCGGGGGGACCCCCAATGAGCAGTTCTTC
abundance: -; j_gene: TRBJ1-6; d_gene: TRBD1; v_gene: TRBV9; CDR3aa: CASSPRTGWNSPLHF; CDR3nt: TGTGCCAGCAGCCCCAGGACAGGGTGGAATTCACCCCTCCACTTT
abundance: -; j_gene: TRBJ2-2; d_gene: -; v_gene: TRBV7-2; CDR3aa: CASSANFAGELFF; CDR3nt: TGTGCCAGCAGCGCTAATTTCGCCGGGGAGCTGTTTTTT
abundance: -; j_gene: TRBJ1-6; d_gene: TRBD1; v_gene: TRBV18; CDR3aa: CASSREGRGQNNSPLHF; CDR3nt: TGTGCCAGCTCACGCGAGGGGAGGGGGCAGAATAATTCACCCCTCCACTTT
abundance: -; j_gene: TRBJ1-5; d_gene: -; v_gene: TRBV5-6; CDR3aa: CASSHRGMTNQPQHF; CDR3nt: TGTGCCAGCAGCCACCGGGGGATGACCAATCAGCCCCAGCATTTT
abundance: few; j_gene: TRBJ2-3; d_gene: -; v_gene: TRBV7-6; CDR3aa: CASSLLEGTDTQYF; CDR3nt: TGTGCCAGCAGCTTACTAGAAGGCACAGATACGCAGTATTTT
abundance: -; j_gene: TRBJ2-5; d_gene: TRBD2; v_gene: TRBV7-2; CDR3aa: CASSPRLATGETQYF; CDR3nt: TGTGCCAGCAGCCCCAGACTAGCAACCGGGGAGACCCAGTACTTC
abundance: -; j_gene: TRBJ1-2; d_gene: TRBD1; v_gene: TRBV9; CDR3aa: CASSVVSGQTNYGYTF; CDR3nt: TGTGCCAGCAGCGTAGTGTCGGGACAGACTAACTATGGCTACACCTTC
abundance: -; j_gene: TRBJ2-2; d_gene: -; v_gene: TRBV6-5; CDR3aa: CASSYSITGELFF; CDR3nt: TGTGCCAGCAGTTACTCGATCACCGGGGAGCTGTTTTTT
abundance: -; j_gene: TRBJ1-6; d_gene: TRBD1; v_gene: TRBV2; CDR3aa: CASSAPGTGGSPLHF; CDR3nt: TGTGCCAGCAGTGCCCCCGGGACAGGGGGTTCACCCCTCCACTTT
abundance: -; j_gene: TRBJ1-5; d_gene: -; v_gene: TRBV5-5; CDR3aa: CASSVSSGGGNQPQHF; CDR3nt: TGTGCCAGCAGCGTGAGTTCGGGTGGGGGAAATCAGCCCCAGCATTTT
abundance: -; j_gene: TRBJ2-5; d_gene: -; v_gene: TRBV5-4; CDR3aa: CASSLVTSQETQYF; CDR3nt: TGTGCCAGCAGCTTGGTCACCAGTCAAGAGACCCAGTACTTC
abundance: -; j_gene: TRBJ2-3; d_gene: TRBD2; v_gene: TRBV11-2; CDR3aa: CASSLTYGRTSGVTDTQYF; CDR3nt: TGTGCCAGCAGCTTAACATACGGGAGGACTAGCGGGGTAACAGATACGCAGTATTTT
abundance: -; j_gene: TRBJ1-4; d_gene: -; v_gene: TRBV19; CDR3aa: CASSPLGGLGEKLFF; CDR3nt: TGTGCCAGTAGTCCCCTCGGGGGGCTAGGTGAAAAACTGTTTTTT
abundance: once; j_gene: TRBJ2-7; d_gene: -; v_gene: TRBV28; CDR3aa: CASSMSREQYF; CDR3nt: TGTGCCAGCAGTATGTCGAGGGAGCAGTACTTC
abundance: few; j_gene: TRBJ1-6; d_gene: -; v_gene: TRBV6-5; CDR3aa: CASSYSQGTSPLHF; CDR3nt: TGTGCCAGCAGTTACAGTCAGGGTACTTCACCCCTCCACTTT
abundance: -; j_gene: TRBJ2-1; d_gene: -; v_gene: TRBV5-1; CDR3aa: CASSLAAEYNEQFF; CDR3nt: TGCGCCAGCAGCTTGGCGGCAGAGTACAATGAGCAGTTCTTC
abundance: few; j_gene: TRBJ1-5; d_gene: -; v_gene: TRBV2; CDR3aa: CASNQGNSNQPQHF; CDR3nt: TGTGCCAGCAACCAAGGGAATAGCAATCAGCCCCAGCATTTT
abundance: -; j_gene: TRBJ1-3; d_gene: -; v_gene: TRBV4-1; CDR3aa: CASSQGALGNTIYF; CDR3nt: TGCGCCAGCAGCCAAGGGGCACTTGGAAACACCATATATTTT
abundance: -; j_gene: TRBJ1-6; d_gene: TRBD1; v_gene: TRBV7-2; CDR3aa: CASSGTVLGSPLHF; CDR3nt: TGTGCCAGCAGCGGGACAGTCCTAGGTTCACCCCTCCACTTT
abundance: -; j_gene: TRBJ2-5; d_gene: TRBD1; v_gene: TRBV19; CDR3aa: CASSISGQGAGRAQETQYF; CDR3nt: TGTGCCAGTAGTATAAGCGGACAGGGCGCGGGGCGGGCTCAAGAGACCCAGTACTTC
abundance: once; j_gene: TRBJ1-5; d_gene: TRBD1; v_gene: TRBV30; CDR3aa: CAWSRQGDQPQHF; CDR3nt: TGTGCCTGGAGTAGACAGGGGGATCAGCCCCAGCATTTT
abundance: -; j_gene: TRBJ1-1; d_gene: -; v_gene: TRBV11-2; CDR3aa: CASSLAVRGRGNTEAFF; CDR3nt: TGTGCCAGCAGCTTAGCCGTCCGGGGGCGCGGCAACACTGAAGCTTTCTTT
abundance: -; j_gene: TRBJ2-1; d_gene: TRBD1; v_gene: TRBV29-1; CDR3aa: CSAEGQGNYNEQFF; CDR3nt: TGCAGCGCTGAGGGACAGGGAAACTACAATGAGCAGTTCTTC
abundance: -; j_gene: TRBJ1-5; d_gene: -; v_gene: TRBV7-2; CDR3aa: CASSLGDNSNQPQHF; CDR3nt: TGTGCCAGCAGCTTAGGTGACAACAGCAATCAGCCCCAGCATTTT
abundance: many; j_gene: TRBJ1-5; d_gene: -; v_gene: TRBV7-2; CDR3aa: CASSLGNTYNQPQHF; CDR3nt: TGTGCCAGCAGCTTAGGCAACACCTATAATCAGCCCCAGCATTTT
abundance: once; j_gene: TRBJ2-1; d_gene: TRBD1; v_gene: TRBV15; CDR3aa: CATSREGDRGRGTEHNEQFF; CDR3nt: TGTGCCACCAGCAGAGAGGGGGACAGGGGGCGAGGGACTGAACACAATGAGCAGTTCTTC
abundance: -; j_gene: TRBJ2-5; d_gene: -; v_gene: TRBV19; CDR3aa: CASSIFPGETQYF; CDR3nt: TGTGCCAGTAGTATCTTCCCAGGGGAGACCCAGTACTTC
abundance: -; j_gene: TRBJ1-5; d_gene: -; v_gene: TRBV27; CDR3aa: CASSLSGSRSNQPQHF; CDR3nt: TGTGCCAGCAGTTTATCGGGGAGCAGATCCAATCAGCCCCAGCATTTT
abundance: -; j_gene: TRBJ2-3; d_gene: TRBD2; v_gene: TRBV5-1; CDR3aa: CASSPGLAGALDTQYF; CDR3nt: TGCGCCAGCAGCCCAGGACTAGCGGGGGCCTTAGATACGCAGTATTTT
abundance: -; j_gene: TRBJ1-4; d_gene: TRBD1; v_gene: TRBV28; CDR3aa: CASRSTGRAEKLFF; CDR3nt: TGTGCCAGCAGATCGACAGGGAGGGCTGAAAAACTGTTTTTT
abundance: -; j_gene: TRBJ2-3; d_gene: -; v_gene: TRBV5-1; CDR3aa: CASRSAAGASTDTQYF; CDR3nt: TGCGCCAGCAGGTCTGCCGCTGGGGCTAGCACAGATACGCAGTATTTT
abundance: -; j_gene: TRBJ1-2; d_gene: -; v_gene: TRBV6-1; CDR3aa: CASSEGAGRVSGYTF; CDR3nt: TGTGCCAGCAGTGAAGGGGCGGGAAGGGTGTCTGGCTACACCTTC
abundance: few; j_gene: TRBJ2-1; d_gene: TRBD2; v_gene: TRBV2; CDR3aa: CASSGRLTSGVEEQFF; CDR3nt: TGTGCCAGCAGTGGAAGATTGACTAGCGGGGTAGAGGAGCAGTTCTTC
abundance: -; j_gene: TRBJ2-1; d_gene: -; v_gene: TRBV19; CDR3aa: CASSPGSSVWDEQFF; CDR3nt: TGTGCCAGTAGTCCAGGGTCATCTGTTTGGGATGAGCAGTTCTTC
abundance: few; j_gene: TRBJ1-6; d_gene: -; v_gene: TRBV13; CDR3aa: CASSLASYNSPLHF; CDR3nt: TGTGCCAGCAGCTTAGCTTCCTATAATTCACCCCTCCACTTT
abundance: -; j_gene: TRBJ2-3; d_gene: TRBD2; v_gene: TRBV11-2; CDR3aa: CASSLSPGLGTDTQYF; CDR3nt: TGTGCCAGCAGCCTATCCCCGGGACTAGGCACAGATACGCAGTATTTT
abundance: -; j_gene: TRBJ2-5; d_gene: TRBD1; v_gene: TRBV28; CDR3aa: CASSLRTGTDQETQYF; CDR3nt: TGTGCCAGCAGTCTTAGGACAGGGACCGATCAAGAGACCCAGTACTTC
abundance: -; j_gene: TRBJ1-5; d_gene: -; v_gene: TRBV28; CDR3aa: CASSSTRDQPQHF; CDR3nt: TGTGCCAGCAGTTCTACCAGGGATCAGCCCCAGCATTTT
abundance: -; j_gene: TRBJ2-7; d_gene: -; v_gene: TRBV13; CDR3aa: CASSLRRRQAYEQYF; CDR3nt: TGTGCCAGCAGCTTACGCCGGAGACAAGCCTACGAGCAGTACTTC
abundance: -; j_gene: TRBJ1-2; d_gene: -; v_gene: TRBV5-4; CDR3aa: CASSLSTRPRDGYTF; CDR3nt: TGTGCCAGCAGCCTCTCGACGCGGCCGAGGGATGGCTACACCTTC
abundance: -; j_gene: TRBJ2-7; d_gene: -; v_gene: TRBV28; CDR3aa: CASSQGPTHEQYF; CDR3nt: TGTGCCAGCAGCCAAGGACCAACCCACGAGCAGTACTTC
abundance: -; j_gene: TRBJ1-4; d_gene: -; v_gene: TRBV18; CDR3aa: CASSPVGRKEKLFF; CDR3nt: TGTGCCAGCTCACCAGTGGGACGCAAAGAAAAACTGTTTTTT